This is a list of T cell receptor beta chains from one sample in a study of cytotoxic CD8 clonotypes in ibrutinib-treated CLL. Profiling relied on immunoSEQ multiplex PCR, and the TCRdb table lists in-frame clones only, not all of them. Among some 200,000 clones listed, 70% were seen once. The input for sequencing was PBMCs, taken after 12 months of ibrutinib treatment. Receptor source: a human donor with chronic lymphocytic leukemia. CDR3s include the opening cysteine and the closing phenylalanine or tryptophan. A D gene is named only where the DNA matches it firmly. Size tells how often a clone was seen (once, few, many) or the class of an expanded clone, and some rows leave it out.

D gene	J gene	clone size	V gene	CDR3 protein	CDR3 DNA
.	TRBJ2-3	.	TRBV23-1	CAEERRIVTDTQYF	TGCGCCGAGGAGCGCAGGATCGTCACAGATACGCAGTATTTT
.	TRBJ1-4	.	TRBV7-9	CASSLDVGAGEKLFF	TGTGCCAGCAGCTTAGATGTGGGGGCTGGGGAAAAACTGTTTTTT
.	TRBJ1-1	.	TRBV7-6	CASSLSVAGLNTEAFF	TGTGCCAGCAGCTTAAGTGTTGCGGGCTTGAACACTGAAGCTTTCTTT
.	TRBJ1-4	.	TRBV18	CASSPPGTKNEKLFF	TGTGCCAGCTCACCACCGGGTACGAAGAATGAAAAACTGTTTTTT
TRBD2	TRBJ2-1	.	TRBV11-1	CASSLSGRGSYNEQFF	TGTGCCAGCAGCCTTAGCGGGAGAGGCTCCTACAATGAGCAGTTCTTC
.	TRBJ2-7	.	TRBV7-2	CASSLVVPGEQYF	TGTGCCAGCAGCTTAGTTGTTCCGGGCGAGCAGTACTTC
TRBD1	TRBJ1-5	.	TRBV5-1	CASSLRTGGDQPQHF	TGCGCCAGCAGCTTGCGGACAGGGGGAGATCAGCCCCAGCATTTT
.	TRBJ1-5	.	TRBV7-2	CASSSGLGNQPQHF	TGTGCCAGCAGCTCGGGACTGGGCAATCAGCCCCAGCATTTT
.	TRBJ1-2	.	TRBV19	CASSPQGYGYTF	TGTGCCAGTAGTCCTCAAGGCTATGGCTACACCTTC
TRBD2	TRBJ2-2	once	TRBV15	CATRLAGGFGELFF	TGTGCCACCCGACTAGCGGGAGGTTTCGGGGAGCTGTTTTTT
.	TRBJ2-6	.	TRBV19	CASSIFGMSAGANVLTF	TGTGCCAGTAGTATTTTTGGGATGTCTGCTGGGGCCAACGTCCTGACTTTC
.	TRBJ2-3	.	TRBV10-1	CASSESKGPDTQYF	TGCGCCAGCAGTGAGTCGAAGGGGCCAGATACGCAGTATTTT
.	TRBJ2-5	.	TRBV5-1	CASSLGIQETQYF	TGCGCCAGCAGCTTGGGTATCCAAGAGACCCAGTACTTC
.	TRBJ1-2	.	TRBV2	CARKQGNYGYTF	TGTGCCAGGAAGCAGGGGAACTATGGCTACACCTTC
.	TRBJ1-1	.	TRBV13	CASSPLSGGYYTEAFF	TGTGCCAGCAGCCCCCTGAGCGGGGGTTACTACACTGAAGCTTTCTTT
.	TRBJ2-7	.	TRBV7-3	CASSLKGGPYEQYF	TGTGCCAGCAGCTTAAAAGGGGGGCCCTACGAGCAGTACTTC
TRBD1	TRBJ2-7	few	TRBV6-6	CASNLDRGEQYF	TGTGCCAGCAACCTCGACAGGGGCGAGCAGTACTTC
.	TRBJ1-5	.	TRBV7-2	CASSLGYSQPQHF	TGTGCCAGCAGCTTAGGGTACAGTCAGCCCCAGCATTTT
.	TRBJ2-3	.	TRBV5-1	CASSSPNGGFSDTQYF	TGCGCCAGCAGCTCCCCTAATGGGGGTTTTTCAGATACGCAGTATTTT
.	TRBJ2-7	once	TRBV5-6	CASSLEGDDEQYF	TGTGCCAGCAGCTTAGAGGGGGATGACGAGCAGTACTTC
TRBD1	TRBJ1-2	.	TRBV29-1	CSVTGTGVFNYGYTF	TGCAGCGTTACCGGGACAGGGGTCTTTAACTATGGCTACACCTTC
TRBD1	TRBJ1-2	.	TRBV15	CATSRVDRGQEDGYTF	TGTGCCACCAGCAGAGTCGACAGGGGGCAGGAGGATGGCTACACCTTC
TRBD1	TRBJ2-2	once	TRBV27	CASSFQPGGAIGELFF	TGTGCCAGCAGTTTTCAGCCAGGGGGCGCGATCGGGGAGCTGTTTTTT
TRBD1	TRBJ2-1	.	TRBV6-5	CASSYLRGGRGEQFF	TGTGCCAGCAGTTACTTAAGAGGGGGCCGGGGAGAGCAGTTCTTC
.	TRBJ1-1	.	TRBV18	CASCPTVGRTEAFF	TGTGCCAGCTGTCCAACGGTAGGGAGGACTGAAGCTTTCTTT
TRBD1	TRBJ2-7	.	TRBV18	CASSPERGHEQYF	TGTGCCAGCTCACCAGAAAGGGGGCACGAGCAGTACTTC
.	TRBJ1-5	.	TRBV19	CASSSLRSNQPQHF	TGTGCCAGTAGTTCCCTGCGTAGCAATCAGCCCCAGCATTTT
.	TRBJ2-1	.	TRBV7-8	CASSPSGGYSYNEQFF	TGTGCCAGCAGCCCCTCTGGCGGCTACTCCTACAATGAGCAGTTCTTC
TRBD2	TRBJ2-1	once	TRBV27	CASSTVAGGYNEQFF	TGTGCCAGCAGTACAGTAGCGGGGGGGTACAATGAGCAGTTCTTC
.	TRBJ2-7	few	TRBV28	CASSLQGSSYEQYF	TGTGCCAGCAGTTTGCAGGGAAGCTCCTACGAGCAGTACTTC
TRBD1	TRBJ2-1	.	TRBV29-1	CSAPGQGASYNEQFF	TGCAGCGCACCGGGACAGGGGGCCTCCTACAATGAGCAGTTCTTC
.	TRBJ2-1	few	TRBV9	CASSAQDSYNEQFF	TGTGCCAGCAGCGCTCAGGATTCCTACAATGAGCAGTTCTTC
.	TRBJ1-3	.	TRBV19	CASIRQSSGNTIYF	TGTGCCAGTATCCGACAGTCCTCTGGAAACACCATATATTTT
.	TRBJ1-5	.	TRBV2	CASSDPGSYQPQHF	TGTGCCAGCAGTGACCCCGGGAGCTATCAGCCCCAGCATTTT
.	TRBJ1-2	.	TRBV9	CASSLRGQGNYGYTF	TGTGCCAGCAGCCTCCGGGGGCAGGGCAACTATGGCTACACCTTC
.	TRBJ2-1	.	TRBV9	CASSVDHSDYYNEQFF	TGTGCCAGCAGCGTAGACCATTCGGACTACTACAATGAGCAGTTCTTC
.	TRBJ2-1	many	TRBV20-1	CSVTDYNEQFF	TGCAGTGTCACCGACTACAATGAGCAGTTCTTC
TRBD1	TRBJ1-2	.	TRBV6-5	CASSYGQAANYGYTF	TGTGCCAGCAGTTACGGACAGGCAGCTAACTATGGCTACACCTTC
.	TRBJ1-2	.	TRBV7-3	CASSPGPGQAHYGYTF	TGTGCCAGCAGCCCCGGGCCGGGACAAGCCCACTATGGCTACACCTTC
.	TRBJ1-2	.	TRBV4-1	CASSQDRVWESNGYTF	TGCGCCAGCAGCCAAGATCGGGTCTGGGAGTCGAATGGCTACACCTTC
.	TRBJ2-7	.	TRBV27	CASTTYEQYF	TGTGCCAGCACCACCTACGAGCAGTACTTC
.	TRBJ1-1	.	TRBV6-5	CASSRSTEAFF	TGTGCCAGCAGTAGGTCCACTGAAGCTTTCTTT
TRBD2	TRBJ2-2	.	TRBV7-3	CASSLGAGGPLGELFF	TGTGCCAGCAGCTTAGGAGCGGGAGGGCCTCTGGGGGAGCTGTTTTTT
TRBD1	TRBJ1-1	few	TRBV7-9	CASSPGQGTNTEAFF	TGTGCCAGCAGCCCCGGACAGGGGACGAACACTGAAGCTTTCTTT
.	TRBJ2-2	.	TRBV9	CASSVVMNTGELFF	TGTGCCAGCAGCGTAGTAATGAACACCGGGGAGCTGTTTTTT
.	TRBJ2-7	.	TRBV6-1	CASTLAGSNYEQYF	TGTGCCAGCACACTCGCCGGGTCCAACTACGAGCAGTACTTC